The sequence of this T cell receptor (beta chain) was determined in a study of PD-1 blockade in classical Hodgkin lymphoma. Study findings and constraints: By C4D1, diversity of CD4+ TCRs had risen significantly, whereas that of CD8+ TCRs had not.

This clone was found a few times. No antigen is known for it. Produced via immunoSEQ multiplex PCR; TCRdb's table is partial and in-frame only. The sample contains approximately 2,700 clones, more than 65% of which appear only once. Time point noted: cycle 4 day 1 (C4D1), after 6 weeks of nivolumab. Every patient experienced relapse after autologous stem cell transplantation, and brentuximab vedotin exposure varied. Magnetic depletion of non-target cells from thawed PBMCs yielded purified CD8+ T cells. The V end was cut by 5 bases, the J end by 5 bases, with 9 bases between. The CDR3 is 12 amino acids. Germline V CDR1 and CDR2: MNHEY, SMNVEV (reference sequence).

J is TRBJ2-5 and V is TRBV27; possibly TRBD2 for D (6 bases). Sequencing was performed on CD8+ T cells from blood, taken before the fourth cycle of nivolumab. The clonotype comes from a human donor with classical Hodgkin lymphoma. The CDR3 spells CASSATRETQYF. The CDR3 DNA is TGTGCCAGCAGTGCGACTAGGGAGACCCAGTACTTC.